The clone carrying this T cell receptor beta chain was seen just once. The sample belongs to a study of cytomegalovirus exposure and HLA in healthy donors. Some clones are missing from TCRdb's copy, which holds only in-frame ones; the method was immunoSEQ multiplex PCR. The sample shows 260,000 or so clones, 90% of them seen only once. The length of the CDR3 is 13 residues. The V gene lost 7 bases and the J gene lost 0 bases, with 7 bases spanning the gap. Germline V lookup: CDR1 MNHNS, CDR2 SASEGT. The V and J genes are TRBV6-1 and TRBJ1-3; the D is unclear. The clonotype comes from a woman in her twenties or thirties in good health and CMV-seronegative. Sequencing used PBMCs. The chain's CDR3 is CASNHGSGNTIYF. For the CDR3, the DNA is TGTGCCAGCAACCATGGCTCTGGAAACACCATATATTTT.